One T cell receptor beta chain is described in this entry. Its antigen is still unknown. This record comes from a study of shared clonotypes between healthy human individuals. Study context: The composition of the donors was a couple of women and three men aged 18 to 49.

Germline lookup yields CDR1 SNHLY and CDR2 FYNNEI. Trimming at V came to 6 bases and at J to 1 base, leaving 5 bases not matched to a gene. The CDR3 contains 15 residues. The run depth of the assay was deep. Sorted subsets were amplified in replicate PCRs using approximately 200 ng DNA, 30,000 to 35,000 T cell genomes. Here immunoSEQ multiplex PCR was the method, and the copy in TCRdb shows in-frame clones only, minus some. The data hold some 2,500,000 clones, with 80% to 95% observed a single time. Whole-study findings and limits: Shared across several donors were around 5% of the naive CD4 clonotypes.

The J gene is TRBJ1-4, the V gene TRBV2; 7 nucleotides agree with TRBD1. The sequence was obtained from a man between 18 and 35 years old in good health. Some clones in this sample may be carry-over from other donors' samples. Sequencing was carried out using naive CD4+ T cells from PBMCs. Subset here: CD45RA+ positively selected. The chain's CDR3 is CASRTAGGTNEKLFF. The CDR3, as DNA: TGTGCCAGCAGGACCGCAGGGGGAACTAATGAAAAACTGTTTTTT.